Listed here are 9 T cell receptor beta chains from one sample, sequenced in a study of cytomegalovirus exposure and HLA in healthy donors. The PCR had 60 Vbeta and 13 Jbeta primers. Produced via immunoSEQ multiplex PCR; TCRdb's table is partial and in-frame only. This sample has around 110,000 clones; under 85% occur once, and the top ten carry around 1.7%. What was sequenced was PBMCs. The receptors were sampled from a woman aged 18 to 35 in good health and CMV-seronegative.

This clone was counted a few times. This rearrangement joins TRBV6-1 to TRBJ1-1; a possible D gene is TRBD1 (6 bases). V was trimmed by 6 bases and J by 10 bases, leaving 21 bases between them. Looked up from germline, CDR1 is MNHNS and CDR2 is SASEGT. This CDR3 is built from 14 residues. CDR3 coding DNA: TGTGCCAGCAGGGGGCCGAGACAGGACACGCGAGCTTTCTTT. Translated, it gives CASRGPRQDTRAFF.

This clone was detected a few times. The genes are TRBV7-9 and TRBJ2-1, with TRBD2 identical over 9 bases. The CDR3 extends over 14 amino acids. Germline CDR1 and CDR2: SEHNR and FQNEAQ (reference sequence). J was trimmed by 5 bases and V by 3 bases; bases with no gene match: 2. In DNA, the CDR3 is TGTGCCAGCAGCTTTGGCGGGGGGGACAATGAGCAGTTCTTC. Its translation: CASSFGGGDNEQFF.

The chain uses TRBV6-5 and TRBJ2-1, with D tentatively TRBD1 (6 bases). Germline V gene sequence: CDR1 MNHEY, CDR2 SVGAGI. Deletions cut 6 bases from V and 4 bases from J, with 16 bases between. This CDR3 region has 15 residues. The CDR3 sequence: CASSNLGAIYNEQFF. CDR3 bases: TGTGCCAGCAGCAATCTGGGGGCAATTTACAATGAGCAGTTCTTC.

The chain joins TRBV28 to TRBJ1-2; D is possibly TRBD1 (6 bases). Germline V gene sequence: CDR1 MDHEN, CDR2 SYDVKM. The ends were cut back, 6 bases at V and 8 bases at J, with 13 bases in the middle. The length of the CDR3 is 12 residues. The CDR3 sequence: CASRIQGVGYTF. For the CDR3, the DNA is TGTGCCAGCAGAATACAGGGCGTCGGCTACACCTTC.

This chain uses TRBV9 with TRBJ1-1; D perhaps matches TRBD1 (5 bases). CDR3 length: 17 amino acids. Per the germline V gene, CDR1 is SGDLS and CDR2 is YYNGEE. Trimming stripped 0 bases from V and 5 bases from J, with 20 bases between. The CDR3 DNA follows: TGTGCCAGCAGCGTAGGTTATCGACGCAGGGAAGGGACTGAAGCTTTCTTT. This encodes CASSVGYRRREGTEAFF.

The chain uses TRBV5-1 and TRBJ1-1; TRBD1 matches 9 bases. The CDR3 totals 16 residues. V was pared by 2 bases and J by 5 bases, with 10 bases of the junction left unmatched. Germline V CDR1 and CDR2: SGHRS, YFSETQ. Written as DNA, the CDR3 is TGCGCCAGCAGCTTCCAACCCGGGACAGGGAGTACTGAAGCTTTCTTT. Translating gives CASSFQPGTGSTEAFF. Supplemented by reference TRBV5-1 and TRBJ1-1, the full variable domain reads KAGVTQTPRYLIKTRGQQVTLSCSPISGHRSVSWYQQTPGQGLQFLFEYFSETQRNKGNFPGRFSGRQFSNSRSEMNVSTLELGDSALYLCASSFQPGTGSTEAFFGQGTRLTVV.

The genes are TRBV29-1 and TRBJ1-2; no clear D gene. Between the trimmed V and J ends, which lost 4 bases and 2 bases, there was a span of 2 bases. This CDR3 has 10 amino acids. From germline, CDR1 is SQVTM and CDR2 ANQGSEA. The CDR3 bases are TGCAGCGTTGCGAACTATGGCTACACCTTC. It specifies CSVANYGYTF.

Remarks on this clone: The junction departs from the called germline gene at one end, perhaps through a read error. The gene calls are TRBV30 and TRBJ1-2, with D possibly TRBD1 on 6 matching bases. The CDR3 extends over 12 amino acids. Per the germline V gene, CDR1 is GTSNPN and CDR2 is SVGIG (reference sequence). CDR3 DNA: TGTGCCTGGAGGTCAGTGAGTACTCCAGGGGACTTC. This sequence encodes CAWRSVSTPGDF.

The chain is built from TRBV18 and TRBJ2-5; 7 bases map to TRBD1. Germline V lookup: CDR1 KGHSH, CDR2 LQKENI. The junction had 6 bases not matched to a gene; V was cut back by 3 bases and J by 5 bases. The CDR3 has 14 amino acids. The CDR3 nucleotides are TGTGCCAGCTCACCGGGACAGTTCTGGGAGACCCAGTACTTC. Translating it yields CASSPGQFWETQYF.